A selection of T cell receptor beta chains follows, all from one sample in a study of PD-1 blockade in classical Hodgkin lymphoma. Some clones are missing from TCRdb's copy, which holds only in-frame ones; the method was immunoSEQ multiplex PCR. The sample shows approximately 9,000 clones, more than 75% of them seen only once. This specimen was peripheral blood mononuclear cells (PBMCs), taken before the fourth cycle of nivolumab. The receptors shown here come from a human donor with classical Hodgkin lymphoma. Both conserved end residues are part of each CDR3. A D gene is named only where the DNA matches it firmly. The size entry is marked missing in some rows and otherwise reads once, few, many or a size class.

abundance,j_gene,d_gene,v_gene,CDR3nt,CDR3aa
-,TRBJ1-6,-,TRBV10-3,TGTGCCATCAGTGAAACTCTTAGATCGGGCTCCTATAATTCACCCCTCCACTTT,CAISETLRSGSYNSPLHF
once,TRBJ1-1,TRBD1,TRBV19,TGTGCCAGTAGTATCCCGACAGGGGCAATGAACACTGAAGCTTTCTTT,CASSIPTGAMNTEAFF
-,TRBJ2-7,TRBD1,TRBV6-5,TGTGCCAGCAGTTACGGGACAGGGGACGAGCAGTACTTC,CASSYGTGDEQYF
once,TRBJ1-1,-,TRBV20-1,TGCAGTGCTAGAGATCACGCTGAAGCTTTCTTT,CSARDHAEAFF
-,TRBJ2-5,TRBD2,TRBV5-4,TGTGCCAGCAGCCCCCGCCAGCGGGGTACAACTAAGGAGACCCAGTACTTC,CASSPRQRGTTKETQYF
-,TRBJ1-1,-,TRBV13,TGTGCCAGCAGCTTAGGGTGGGGCATCCCCCGCGCAACCGCTGAAGCTTTCTTT,CASSLGWGIPRATAEAFF
-,TRBJ1-2,TRBD1,TRBV28,TGTGCCAGCAGTTTATCCGGGACAGGGCTGTGGGCCAACTATGGCTACACCTTC,CASSLSGTGLWANYGYTF
-,TRBJ1-1,-,TRBV9,TGTGCCAGCAGCGTAGGTACAGGGACTGAAGCTTTCTTT,CASSVGTGTEAFF
-,TRBJ2-5,TRBD2,TRBV7-2,TGTGCCAGCAGCTTCCCGACTAGCGGGCTGGTGGGGGAGACCCAGTACTTC,CASSFPTSGLVGETQYF
-,TRBJ1-2,TRBD1,TRBV7-9,TGTGCCAGCAGCTTAGAGGACAGGGGGCATGGCTACACCTTC,CASSLEDRGHGYTF
-,TRBJ2-6,-,TRBV7-8,TGTGCCAGCAGCCTCAGGGGCCTGATCTCTGGGGCCAACGTCCTGACTTTC,CASSLRGLISGANVLTF
-,TRBJ1-1,TRBD1,TRBV5-4,TGTGCCAGCAGCTTCGACAGGGAAACTGAAGCTTTCTTT,CASSFDRETEAFF
-,TRBJ1-2,-,TRBV5-1,TGCGCCAGCAGCTTGCCGGGTCCCGCTAACTATGGCTACACCTTC,CASSLPGPANYGYTF
-,TRBJ1-1,TRBD1,TRBV5-6,TGTGCCAGCAGCTTGGGGAGGGGGCTCGAAGCTTTCTTT,CASSLGRGLEAFF
-,TRBJ1-2,TRBD1,TRBV7-9,TGTGCCAGCAGCCGATCCCCCCGGGACAGGACAAATGGCTACACCTTC,CASSRSPRDRTNGYTF
-,TRBJ2-5,-,TRBV2,TGTGCCAGCAGTTCGCAGGGGCCAGAGACCCAGTACTTC,CASSSQGPETQYF
-,TRBJ1-3,TRBD1,TRBV9,TGTGCCAGCAGCGTAGGAACAGGGGGATCCGGAAACACCATATATTTT,CASSVGTGGSGNTIYF
-,TRBJ2-2,TRBD1,TRBV10-3,TGTGCCATCAGTGAGCCGGGACAGGGGGCCGGGGAGCTGTTTTTT,CAISEPGQGAGELFF
-,TRBJ2-1,-,TRBV18,TGTGCCAGCTCGCCCGGTTGGGGGGCATCGGAGAATGAGCAGTTCTTC,CASSPGWGASENEQFF